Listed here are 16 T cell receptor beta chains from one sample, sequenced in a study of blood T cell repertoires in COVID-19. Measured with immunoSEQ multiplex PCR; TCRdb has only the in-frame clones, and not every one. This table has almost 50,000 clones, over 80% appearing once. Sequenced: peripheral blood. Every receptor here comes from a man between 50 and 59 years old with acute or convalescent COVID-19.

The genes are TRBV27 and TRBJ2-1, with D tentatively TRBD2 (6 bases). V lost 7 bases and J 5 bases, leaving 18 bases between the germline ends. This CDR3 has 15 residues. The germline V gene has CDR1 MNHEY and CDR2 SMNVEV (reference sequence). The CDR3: CASILDRDLHNEQFF. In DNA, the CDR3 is TGTGCCAGCATCCTAGACCGGGACTTACACAATGAGCAGTTCTTC.

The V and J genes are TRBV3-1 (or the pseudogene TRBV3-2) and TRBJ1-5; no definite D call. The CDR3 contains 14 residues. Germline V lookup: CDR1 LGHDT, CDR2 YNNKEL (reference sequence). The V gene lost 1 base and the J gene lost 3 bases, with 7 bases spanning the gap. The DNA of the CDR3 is TGTGCCAGCAGCCAAGGCGGGTACAATCAGCCCCAGCATTTT. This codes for CASSQGGYNQPQHF.

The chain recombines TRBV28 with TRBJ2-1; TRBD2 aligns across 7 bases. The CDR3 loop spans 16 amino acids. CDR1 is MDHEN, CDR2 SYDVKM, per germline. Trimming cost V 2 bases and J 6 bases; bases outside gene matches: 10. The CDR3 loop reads CASSLGLHTGGNEQFF. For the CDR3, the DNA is TGTGCCAGCAGTTTAGGGTTGCACACGGGAGGCAATGAGCAGTTCTTC.

The CDR3, as DNA: TGTGCCAGCAGTCGCGGGTCTCTTGGCGATACGCAGTATTTT. It specifies CASSRGSLGDTQYF. The J gene is TRBJ2-3, the V gene TRBV27; D possibly corresponds to TRBD2 (5 bases). Germline CDR1 reads MNHEY; CDR2 reads SMNVEV (reference sequence). V lost 5 bases and J lost 6, with 15 bases in between. This CDR3 contains 14 residues.

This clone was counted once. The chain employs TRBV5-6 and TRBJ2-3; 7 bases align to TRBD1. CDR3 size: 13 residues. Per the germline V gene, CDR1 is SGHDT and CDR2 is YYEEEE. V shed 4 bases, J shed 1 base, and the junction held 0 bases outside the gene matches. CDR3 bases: TGTGCCAGCAGCACAGGGGGCACAGATACGCAGTATTTT. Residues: CASSTGGTDTQYF.

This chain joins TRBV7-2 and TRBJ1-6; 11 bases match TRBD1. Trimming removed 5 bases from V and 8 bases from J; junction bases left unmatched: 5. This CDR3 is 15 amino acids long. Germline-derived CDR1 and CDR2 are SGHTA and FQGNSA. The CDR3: CASSRRTGGDSPLHF. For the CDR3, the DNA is TGTGCCAGCAGCCGCAGGACAGGGGGCGATTCACCCCTCCACTTT.

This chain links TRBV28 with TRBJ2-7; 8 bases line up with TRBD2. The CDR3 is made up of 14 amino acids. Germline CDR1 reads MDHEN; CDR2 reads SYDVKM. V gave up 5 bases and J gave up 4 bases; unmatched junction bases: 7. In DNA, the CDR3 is TGTGCCAGCAGTCCTAGACTAGCGCCGTACGAGCAGTACTTC. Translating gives CASSPRLAPYEQYF. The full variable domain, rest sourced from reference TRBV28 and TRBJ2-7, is DVKVTQSSRYLVKRTGEKVFLECVQDMDHENMFWYRQDPGLGLRLIYFSYDVKMKEKGDIPEGYSVSREKKERFSLILESASTNQTSMYLCASSPRLAPYEQYFGPGTRLTVT.

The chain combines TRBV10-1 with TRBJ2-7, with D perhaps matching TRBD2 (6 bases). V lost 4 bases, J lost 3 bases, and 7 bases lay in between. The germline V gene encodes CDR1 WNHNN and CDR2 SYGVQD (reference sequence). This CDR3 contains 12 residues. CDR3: CASSGDFYEQYF. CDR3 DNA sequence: TGCGCCAGCAGTGGGGACTTCTACGAGCAGTACTTC.

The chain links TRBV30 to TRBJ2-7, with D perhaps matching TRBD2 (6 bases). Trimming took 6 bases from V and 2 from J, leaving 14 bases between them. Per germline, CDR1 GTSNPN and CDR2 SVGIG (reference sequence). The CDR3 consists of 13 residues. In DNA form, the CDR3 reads TGTGCCTGCCAGCGGAGGGGAACCTACGAGCAGTACTTC. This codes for CACQRRGTYEQYF.

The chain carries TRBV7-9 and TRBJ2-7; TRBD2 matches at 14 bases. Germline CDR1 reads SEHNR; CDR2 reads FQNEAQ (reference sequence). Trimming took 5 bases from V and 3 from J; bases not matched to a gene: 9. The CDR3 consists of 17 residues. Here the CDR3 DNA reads TGTGCCAGCAGCCCAGGGACTAGCGGGAGCGGTGACTACGAGCAGTACTTC. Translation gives CASSPGTSGSGDYEQYF.

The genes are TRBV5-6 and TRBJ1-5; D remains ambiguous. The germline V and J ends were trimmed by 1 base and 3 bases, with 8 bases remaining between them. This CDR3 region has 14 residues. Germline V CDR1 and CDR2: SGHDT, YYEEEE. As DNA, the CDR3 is TGTGCCAGCAGCTTGTCGAGCTACAATCAGCCCCAGCATTTT. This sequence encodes CASSLSSYNQPQHF.

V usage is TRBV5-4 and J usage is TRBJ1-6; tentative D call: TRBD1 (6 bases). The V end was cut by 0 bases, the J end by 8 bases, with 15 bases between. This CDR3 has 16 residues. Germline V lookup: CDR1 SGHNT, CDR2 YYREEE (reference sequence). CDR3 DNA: TGTGCCAGCAGCTTGGCCCTGACAGGAACCTATTCACCCCTCCACTTT. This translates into CASSLALTGTYSPLHF.

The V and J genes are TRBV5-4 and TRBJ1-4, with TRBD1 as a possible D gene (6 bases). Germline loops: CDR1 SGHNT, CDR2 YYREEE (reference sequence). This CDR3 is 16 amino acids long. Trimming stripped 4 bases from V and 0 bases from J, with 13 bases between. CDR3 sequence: CASSKEGGTTNEKLFF. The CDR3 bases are TGTGCCAGCAGCAAAGAGGGGGGGACAACTAATGAAAAACTGTTTTTT.

Here the CDR3 reads CASSPRISGGEKLFF. The CDR3 DNA follows: TGTGCCAGCTCACCACGGATCTCAGGGGGTGAAAAACTGTTTTTT. This chain connects TRBV18 to TRBJ1-4; TRBD1 aligns across 7 bases. V was pared by 1 base and J by 7 bases, with 6 bases of the junction left unmatched. Germline V CDR1 and CDR2: KGHSH, LQKENI. The CDR3 covers 15 residues. Full variable domain (missing parts from reference TRBV18 and TRBJ1-4): NAGVMQNPRHLVRRRGQEARLRCSPMKGHSHVYWYRQLPEEGLKFMVYLQKENIIDESGMPKERFSAEFPKEGPSILRIQQVVRGDSAAYFCASSPRISGGEKLFFGSGTQLSVL.

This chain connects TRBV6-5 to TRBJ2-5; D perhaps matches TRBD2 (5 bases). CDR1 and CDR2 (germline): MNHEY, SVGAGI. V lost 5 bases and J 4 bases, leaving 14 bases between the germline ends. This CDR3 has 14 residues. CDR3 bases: TGTGCCAGCAGTCGTCGACACGGGGTAGAGACCCAGTACTTC. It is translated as CASSRRHGVETQYF.

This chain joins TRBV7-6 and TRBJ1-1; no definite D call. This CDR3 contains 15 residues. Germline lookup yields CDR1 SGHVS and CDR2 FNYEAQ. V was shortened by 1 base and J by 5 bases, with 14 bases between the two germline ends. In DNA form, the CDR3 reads TGTGCCAGCAGCTTAGTTTCTGTTGGGAGGACTGAAGCTTTCTTT. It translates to CASSLVSVGRTEAFF. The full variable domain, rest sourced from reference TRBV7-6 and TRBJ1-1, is GAGVSQSPRYKVTKRGQDVALRCDPISGHVSLYWYRQALGQGPEFLTYFNYEAQQDKSGLPNDRFSAERPEGSISTLTIQRTEQRDSAMYRCASSLVSVGRTEAFFGQGTRLTVV.